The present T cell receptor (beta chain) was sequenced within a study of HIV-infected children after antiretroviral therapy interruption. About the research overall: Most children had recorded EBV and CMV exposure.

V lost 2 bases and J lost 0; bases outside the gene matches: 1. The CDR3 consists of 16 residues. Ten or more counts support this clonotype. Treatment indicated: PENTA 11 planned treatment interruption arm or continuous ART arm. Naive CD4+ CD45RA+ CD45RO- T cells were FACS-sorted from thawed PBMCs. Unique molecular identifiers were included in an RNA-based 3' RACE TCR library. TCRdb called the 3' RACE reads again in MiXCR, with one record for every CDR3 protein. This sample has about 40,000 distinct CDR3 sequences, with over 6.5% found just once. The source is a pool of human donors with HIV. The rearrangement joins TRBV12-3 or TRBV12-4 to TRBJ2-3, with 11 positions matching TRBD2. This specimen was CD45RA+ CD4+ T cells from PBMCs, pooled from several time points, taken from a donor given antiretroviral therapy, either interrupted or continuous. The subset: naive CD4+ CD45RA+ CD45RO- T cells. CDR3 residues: CASSLLAGGSTDTQYF. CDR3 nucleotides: TGTGCCAGCAGTTTACTAGCGGGGGGCAGCACAGATACGCAGTATTTT.